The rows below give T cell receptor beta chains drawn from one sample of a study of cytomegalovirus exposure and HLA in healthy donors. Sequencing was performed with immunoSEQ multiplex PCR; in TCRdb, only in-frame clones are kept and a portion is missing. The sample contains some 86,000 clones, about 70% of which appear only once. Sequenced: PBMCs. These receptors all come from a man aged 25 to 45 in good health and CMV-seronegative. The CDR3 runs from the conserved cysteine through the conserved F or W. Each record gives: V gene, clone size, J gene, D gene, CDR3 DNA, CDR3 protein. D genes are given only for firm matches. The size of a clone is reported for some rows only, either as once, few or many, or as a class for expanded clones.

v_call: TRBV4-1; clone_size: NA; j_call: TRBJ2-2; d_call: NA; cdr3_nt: TGCGCCAGCAGCCAAGATCTGAACACCGGGGAGCTGTTTTTT; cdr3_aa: CASSQDLNTGELFF
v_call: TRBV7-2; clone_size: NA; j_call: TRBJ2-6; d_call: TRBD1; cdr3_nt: TGTGCCAGCAGCTTAGCATGGACAGGGGGCGTGGGGGCCAACGTCCTGACTTTC; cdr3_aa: CASSLAWTGGVGANVLTF
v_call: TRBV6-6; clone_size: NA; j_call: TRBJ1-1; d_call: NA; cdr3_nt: TGTGCCAGCAGTTACTCGACGGGGAGTGAAGCTTTCTTT; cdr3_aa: CASSYSTGSEAFF
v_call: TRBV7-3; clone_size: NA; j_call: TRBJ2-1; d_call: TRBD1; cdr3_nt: TGTGCCAGCAGCGACAGGGTGGGCAATGAGCAGTTCTTC; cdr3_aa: CASSDRVGNEQFF
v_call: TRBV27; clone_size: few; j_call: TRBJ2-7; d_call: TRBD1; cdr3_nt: TGTGCCAGCAGTTTATCCCGGACAGGGAGGTACGAGCAGTACTTC; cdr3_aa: CASSLSRTGRYEQYF
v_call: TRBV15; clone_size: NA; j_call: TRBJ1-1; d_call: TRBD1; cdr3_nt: TGTGCCACCAGCAGATCAAAGGAGGGGGCGAGGTACACTGAAGCTTTCTTT; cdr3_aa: CATSRSKEGARYTEAFF
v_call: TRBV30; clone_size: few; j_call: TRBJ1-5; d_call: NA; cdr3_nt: TGTGCCTGGAGTGTACAGGTTTTCGGCAATCAGCCCCAGCATTTT; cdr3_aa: CAWSVQVFGNQPQHF
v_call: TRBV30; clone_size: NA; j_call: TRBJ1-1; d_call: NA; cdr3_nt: TGTGCCTGGAGCCCCCTCGGAGCGGGAGCTTTCTTT; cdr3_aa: CAWSPLGAGAFF
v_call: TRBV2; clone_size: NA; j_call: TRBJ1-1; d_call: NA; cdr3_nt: TGTGCCAGCAGCCTCGGGAACACTGAAGCTTTCTTT; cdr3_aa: CASSLGNTEAFF
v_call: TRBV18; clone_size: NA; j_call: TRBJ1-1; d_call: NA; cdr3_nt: TGTGCCAGCTCGCCCGGGAGCATCGGTGCTGAAGCTTTCTTT; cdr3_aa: CASSPGSIGAEAFF
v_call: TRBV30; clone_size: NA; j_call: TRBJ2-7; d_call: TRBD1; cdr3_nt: TGTGCCTGGAGCCCACAGGGGGCTTACGAGCAGTACTTC; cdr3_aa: CAWSPQGAYEQYF
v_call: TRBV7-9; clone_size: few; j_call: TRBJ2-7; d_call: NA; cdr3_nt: TGTGCCAGCAGCTTGTACTCCTACGAGCAGTACTTC; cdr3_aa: CASSLYSYEQYF
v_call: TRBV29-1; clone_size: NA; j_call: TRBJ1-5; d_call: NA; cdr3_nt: TGCAGCGACCCCAGGGGCAATCAGCCCCAGCATTTT; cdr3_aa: CSDPRGNQPQHF
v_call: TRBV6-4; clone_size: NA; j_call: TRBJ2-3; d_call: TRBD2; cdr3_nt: TGTGCCAGCAGTGACCAAGCGGGAGGGCCAGATACGCAGTATTTT; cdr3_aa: CASSDQAGGPDTQYF
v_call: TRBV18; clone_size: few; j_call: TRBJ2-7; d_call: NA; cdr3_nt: TGTGCCAGCTCACCAGCGTCCCCTTACGGGATCTTCTACGAGCAGTACTTC; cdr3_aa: CASSPASPYGIFYEQYF
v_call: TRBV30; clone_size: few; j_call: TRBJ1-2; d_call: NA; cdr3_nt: TGTGCCTGGAGTGTAGGGGAAGGCTATGGCTACACCTTC; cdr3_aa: CAWSVGEGYGYTF
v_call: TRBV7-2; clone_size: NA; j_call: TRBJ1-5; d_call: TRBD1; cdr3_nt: TGTGCCAGCAGCTCGCGACAGGGGAGGCAGCCCCAGCATTTT; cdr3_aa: CASSSRQGRQPQHF
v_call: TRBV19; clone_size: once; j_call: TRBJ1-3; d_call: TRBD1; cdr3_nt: TGTGCCAGTAGTGTCGACAGGGTAATCTCTGGAAACACCATATATTTT; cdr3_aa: CASSVDRVISGNTIYF
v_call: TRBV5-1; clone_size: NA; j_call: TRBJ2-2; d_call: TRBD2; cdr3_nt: TGCGCCAGCAGTCCGCTAGCGGGAGGAACCGGGGAGCTGTTTTTT; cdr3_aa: CASSPLAGGTGELFF
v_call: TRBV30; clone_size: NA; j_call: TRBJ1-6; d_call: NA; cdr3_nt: TGTGCCTGGAGTGGTAGGGGGGGTGGCTCCTATAATTCACCCCTCCACTTT; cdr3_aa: CAWSGRGGGSYNSPLHF
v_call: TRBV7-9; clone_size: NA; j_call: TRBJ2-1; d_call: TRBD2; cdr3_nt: TGTGCCAGCAGCTTAGCGTCGGGGACTAGCTCCTACAATGAGCAGTTCTTC; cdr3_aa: CASSLASGTSSYNEQFF
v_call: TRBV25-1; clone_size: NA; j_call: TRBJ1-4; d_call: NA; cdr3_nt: TGTGCCAGCAGTGAATACGTCGGGGTTAATGAAAAACTGTTTTTT; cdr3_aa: CASSEYVGVNEKLFF
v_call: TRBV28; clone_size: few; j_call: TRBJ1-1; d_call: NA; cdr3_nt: TGTGCCAGCAGTTTAATCAGGGGAAACACTGAAGCTTTCTTT; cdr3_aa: CASSLIRGNTEAFF
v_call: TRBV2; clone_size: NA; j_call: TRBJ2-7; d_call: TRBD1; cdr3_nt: TGTGCCAGCAGCCGGGACAGGGCCTACGAGCAGTACTTC; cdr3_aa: CASSRDRAYEQYF
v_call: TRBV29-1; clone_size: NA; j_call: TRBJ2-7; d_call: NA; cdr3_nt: TGCAGCGTTGTATACCAGTACGAGCAGTACTTC; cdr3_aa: CSVVYQYEQYF
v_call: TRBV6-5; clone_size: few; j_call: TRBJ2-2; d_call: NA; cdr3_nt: TGTGCCAGCAGCCCCGTAAACACCGGGGAGCTGTTTTTT; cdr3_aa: CASSPVNTGELFF
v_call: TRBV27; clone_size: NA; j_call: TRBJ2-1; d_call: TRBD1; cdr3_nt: TGTGCCAGCACGGGACAGGAAAACAATGAGCAGTTCTTC; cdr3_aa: CASTGQENNEQFF